Shown below are 11 T cell receptor beta chains from a single sample sequenced in a study of chemoradiotherapy in HPV16-positive cancers. The assay was immunoSEQ multiplex PCR, and TCRdb's table has in-frame clones only and misses some. The sample carries about 68,000 clones, roughly 86% recorded once. This specimen consisted of blood, obtained from a patient who underwent chemoradiotherapy. The source is a human donor with HPV-associated anogenital cancer.

The count of this clone is one. The rearrangement links TRBV28 to TRBJ1-5; the match to TRBD1 covers 8 bases. V lost 6 bases to trimming and J lost 7 bases; unmatched junction nucleotides: 8. Germline V CDR1 and CDR2: MDHEN, SYDVKM. The CDR3 contains 14 residues. CDR3 nucleotides: TGTGCCAGCAGGAGACAGGGGAGGGTCCAGCCCCAGCATTTT. Protein: CASRRQGRVQPQHF.

This chain joins TRBV28 and TRBJ2-2, with 12 bases fitting TRBD2. V gave up 8 bases and J gave up 8 bases; unmatched junction bases: 9. The V gene's germline CDR1 is MDHEN and CDR2 SYDVKM. This CDR3 spans 15 amino acids. This chain's CDR3 is CASGRTSGVFGELFF. CDR3 sequence (DNA): TGTGCCAGCGGCCGGACTAGCGGGGTGTTTGGGGAGCTGTTTTTT.

The rearrangement links TRBV7-2 to TRBJ2-1, with a tentative D call TRBD1 (6 bases). The CDR3 has 13 amino acids. Germline V gene data show CDR1 as SGHTA and CDR2 as FQGNSA. The V end lost 8 bases, the J end lost 6 bases, and 14 bases lay between the germline ends. The CDR3 coding sequence is TGTGCCAGCGCGAATGGGGGCATCAATGAGCAGTTCTTC. Translated: CASANGGINEQFF.

This clone showed up just once. The chain has TRBV30 and TRBJ2-7; TRBD1 aligns across 7 bases. Germline CDR1 reads GTSNPN; CDR2 reads SVGIG (reference sequence). The CDR3 totals 16 residues. The V segment lost 0 bases and the J segment 5 bases; nucleotides outside the gene matches: 13. The CDR3 bases are TGTGCCTGGAGTGTATCCCCTGGACAGGCGGTCAACGAGCAGTACTTC. Its translation is CAWSVSPGQAVNEQYF.

The rearrangement uses TRBV11-1 and TRBJ2-3; 8 nucleotides line up with TRBD2. The germline V gene encodes CDR1 SGHAT and CDR2 FQDESV (reference sequence). J was trimmed by 1 base and V by 0 bases; bases with no gene match: 9. The CDR3 totals 18 residues. In DNA, the CDR3 is TGTGCCAGCAGCTTAGCAGGGTTAAGGCGGGGGGGCACAGATACGCAGTATTTT. This sequence encodes CASSLAGLRRGGTDTQYF.

The chain carries TRBV6-1 and TRBJ2-1; no clear D gene. V was trimmed by 5 bases and J by 9 bases, leaving 17 bases between them. The CDR3 has 14 amino acids. CDR1 and CDR2 from the germline V gene are MNHNS and SASEGT. The CDR3 region has the DNA TGTGCCAGCAGTCCTCGTAGTTTGAACGGTGAGCAGTTCTTC. Translated: CASSPRSLNGEQFF.

The rearrangement uses TRBV2 and TRBJ1-1, with 7 nucleotides matching TRBD1. Unmatched junction bases numbered 7, after V lost 2 bases and J lost 4 bases. The V gene's germline CDR1 is SNHLY and CDR2 FYNNEI. CDR3 length: 15 amino acids. Here the CDR3 reads CASSERSGDSTEAFF. In nucleotides, the CDR3 is TGTGCCAGCAGTGAAAGATCAGGGGACAGCACTGAAGCTTTCTTT.

The V call is TRBV5-8, the J call TRBJ1-1, with D uncertain. With 2 bases removed from V and 0 bases from J, the gap between germline ends came to 11 bases. CDR3 length equals 15 residues. Germline V lookup: CDR1 SGHTS, CDR2 YDEGEE. CDR3 sequence: CASSFALRMNTEAFF. In nucleotides, the CDR3 is TGTGCCAGCAGCTTCGCTCTCAGGATGAACACTGAAGCTTTCTTT.

This chain uses TRBV2 with TRBJ2-7, with TRBD1 matching over 12 bases. Germline lookup yields CDR1 SNHLY and CDR2 FYNNEI. V lost 7 bases to trimming and J lost 5 bases; unmatched junction nucleotides: 9. This CDR3 region has 15 residues. CDR3 sequence reads: CASTPLGTGGHEQYF. CDR3 DNA: TGTGCCAGCACTCCACTCGGGACAGGGGGCCACGAGCAGTACTTC.

This clone was detected only a few times. This chain uses TRBV29-1 with TRBJ2-2; TRBD1 is a possible D gene (6 bases). The ends were cut back, 7 bases at V and 3 bases at J, with 15 bases in the middle. Germline lookup yields CDR1 SQVTM and CDR2 ANQGSEA. The CDR3 extends over 14 amino acids. CDR3 sequence reads: CSASDRLDTGELFF. CDR3 sequence (DNA): TGCAGCGCTTCGGACAGATTAGACACCGGGGAGCTGTTTTTT.

The chain combines TRBV28 with TRBJ1-5; 12 nucleotides match TRBD1. Germline trimming cut 6 bases from V and 3 bases from J; bases unmatched to any gene: 9. Germline V CDR1 and CDR2: MDHEN, SYDVKM. This CDR3 spans 17 amino acids. Here the CDR3 DNA reads TGTGCCAGCAGCCCTTGGGGGACAGGGGGCCCCAATCAGCCCCAGCATTTT. As protein: CASSPWGTGGPNQPQHF.